This entry lists 30 T cell receptor beta chains sequenced from one sample in a study of response to subunit inactivated influenza vaccine (dated by TCRdb to the late 2010s). Library preparation used RT-PCR. The sequencer was an Illumina HiSeq 2500. Using fastp at Q25 and MiXCR, TCRdb reprocessed the public reads and kept productive beta chains. Duplicate CDR3 protein sequences are folded into a single record with the most common DNA and genes. This sample comprises more than 550,000 distinct CDR3 sequences, roughly 12% of them detected only once. In total, the top ten clones hold around 9.6% of the sample. The sequencing here drew on PBMCs from blood, taken on the day of vaccination. These receptors were obtained from a man aged 50 to 60 who received an inactivated influenza vaccine. Donor details come from another sample of the same person, matched by shared clones.

The genes are TRBV6-2 or TRBV6-3 and TRBJ2-1; 7 bases map to TRBD2. V trimming: 2 bases; J trimming: 5 bases; junction bases outside the gene matches: 6. CDR3 length equals 15 residues. Germline values: CDR1 MNHEY, CDR2 SVGEGT. The CDR3 here is CASSYGGSGHNEQFF. CDR3 in DNA: TGTGCCAGCAGTTACGGCGGGAGCGGACACAATGAGCAGTTCTTC.

This clonotype was counted between two and nine times. V and J are TRBV12-3 or TRBV12-4 and TRBJ1-6, with D unresolved. The V gene lost 6 bases and the J gene lost 8 bases, with 14 bases spanning the gap. The CDR3 has 14 amino acids. The CDR3 region is CASSPGSPDSPLHF. The CDR3, as DNA: TGTGCCAGCAGCCCCGGGAGTCCAGATTCACCCCTCCACTTT.

J is TRBJ1-1 and V is TRBV30; a weak D match, TRBD1 (6 bases). The V end was cut by 1 base, the J end by 3 bases, with 9 bases between. From germline, CDR1 is GTSNPN and CDR2 SVGIG (reference sequence). The CDR3 length is 13 residues. CDR3 protein: CAWSGQVDTEAFF. CDR3 DNA: TGTGCCTGGAGTGGACAGGTGGACACTGAAGCTTTCTTT.

The chain combines TRBV28 with TRBJ1-1; a possible D gene is TRBD1 (5 bases). The CDR3 runs 13 residues. The germline V and J ends were trimmed by 7 bases and 5 bases, with 14 bases remaining between them. Per the germline V gene, CDR1 is MDHEN and CDR2 is SYDVKM. The CDR3 protein is CASTWSGRTEAFF. Here the CDR3 DNA reads TGTGCCAGCACTTGGTCAGGGCGGACTGAAGCTTTCTTT. The whole variable domain, filled in from reference TRBV28 and TRBJ1-1, reads DVKVTQSSRYLVKRTGEKVFLECVQDMDHENMFWYRQDPGLGLRLIYFSYDVKMKEKGDIPEGYSVSREKKERFSLILESASTNQTSMYLCASTWSGRTEAFFGQGTRLTVV.

J is TRBJ2-5 and V is TRBV20-1; 8 nucleotides match TRBD2. The junction had 9 bases not matched to a gene; V was cut back by 5 bases and J by 4 bases. The length of the CDR3 is 14 residues. From germline, CDR1 is DFQATT and CDR2 SNEGSKA (reference sequence). The CDR3 coding sequence is TGCAGTGCTTCGAGCGGGGGAGAACGAGAGACCCAGTACTTC. Translated: CSASSGGERETQYF.

This clonotype was observed a handful of times. The chain uses TRBV6-1 and TRBJ2-1; TRBD2 aligns across 10 bases. Trimming removed 6 bases from V and 7 bases from J; junction bases left unmatched: 9. Germline CDR1 MNHNS, CDR2 SASEGT. This CDR3 has 15 residues. The CDR3 sequence is CASSLSSGGANEQFF. CDR3 coding DNA: TGTGCCAGCAGCCTCTCCAGCGGGGGGGCAAATGAGCAGTTCTTC.

This clonotype was counted a few times. The rearrangement joins TRBV29-1 to TRBJ1-1, with D possibly being TRBD1 (5 bases). V shed 4 bases and J shed 1 base, with 16 bases lying between them. CDR1 SQVTM and CDR2 ANQGSEA come from the germline V gene. This CDR3 has 15 residues. CDR3: CSVVGQTEGNTEAFF. CDR3 nucleotides: TGCAGCGTTGTGGGGCAGACAGAAGGGAACACTGAAGCTTTCTTT.

This clonotype was observed a handful of times. The rearrangement uses TRBV13 and TRBJ2-7; 7 nucleotides match TRBD2. CDR1 is PRHDT, CDR2 FYEKMQ, per germline (reference sequence). The CDR3 loop spans 15 amino acids. The ends lost 3 bases at V and 2 bases at J; junction bases unmatched: 7. The CDR3, as DNA: TGTGCCAGCAGCTTGGGATCCGGGGGGACCTACGAGCAGTACTTC. Protein: CASSLGSGGTYEQYF. Drawing the rest from reference TRBV13 and TRBJ2-7, the complete variable domain is AAGVIQSPRHLIKEKRETATLKCYPIPRHDTVYWYQQGPGQDPQFLISFYEKMQSDKGSIPDRFSAQQFSDYHSELNMSSLELGDSALYFCASSLGSGGTYEQYFGPGTRLTVT.

This clonotype was detected ten times or more. The gene calls are TRBV5-1 and TRBJ2-7; D assignment may be TRBD1 or TRBD2 (5 bases each). This CDR3 region has 15 residues. The germline V gene has CDR1 SGHRS and CDR2 YFSETQ. V was pared by 1 base and J by 0 bases, with 11 bases between. Here the CDR3 reads CASSLSGTHSYEQYF. The CDR3 DNA follows: TGCGCCAGCAGCTTGTCAGGGACCCACTCCTACGAGCAGTACTTC.

This clonotype was seen ten or more times. The chain combines TRBV6-5 with TRBJ2-3; D is uncertain. CDR1 and CDR2 (germline): MNHEY, SVGAGI. The length of the CDR3 is 14 residues. Trimming stripped 0 bases from V and 1 base from J, with 5 bases between. CDR3 region: CASSYSLGTDTQYF. DNA of the CDR3: TGTGCCAGCAGTTACTCTTTGGGCACAGATACGCAGTATTTT.

This clonotype showed up just a few times. The chain has TRBV28 and TRBJ2-7, with 7 bases matching TRBD2. Germline trimming cut 2 bases from V and 2 bases from J; bases unmatched to any gene: 6. Germline V gives CDR1 MDHEN, CDR2 SYDVKM. The CDR3 sequence is 15 residues long. DNA for the CDR3: TGTGCCAGCAGTTTAACTCTAGCGGAAACCTACGAGCAGTACTTC. Residues: CASSLTLAETYEQYF.

This clonotype has a count of ten or more. J is TRBJ1-2 and V is TRBV12-3 or TRBV12-4; possible D gene TRBD1, 6 bases. The germline V and J ends were trimmed by 3 bases and 7 bases, with 15 bases remaining between them. This CDR3 has 14 residues. The chain's CDR3 is CASSFRGQGGGYTF. The CDR3 DNA is TGTGCCAGCAGTTTTCGGGGACAAGGCGGTGGCTACACCTTC.

There are a few counts of this clonotype. The V gene is TRBV5-1, the J gene TRBJ2-7; TRBD2 aligns across 7 bases. V lost 0 bases to trimming and J lost 0 bases; unmatched junction nucleotides: 6. Germline lookup yields CDR1 SGHRS and CDR2 YFSETQ. This CDR3 contains 16 residues. The CDR3 nucleotides are TGCGCCAGCAGCTTGGGGTGGACTAGAGACTCCTACGAGCAGTACTTC. As protein: CASSLGWTRDSYEQYF.

A few counts support this clonotype. This rearrangement joins TRBV10-3 to TRBJ2-5; a weak D match, TRBD1 (5 bases). This CDR3 region has 13 residues. Germline V lookup: CDR1 ENHRY, CDR2 SYGVKD. The V end lost 4 bases, the J end lost 6 bases, and 12 bases lay between the germline ends. CDR3 residues: CAISAGSEQTQYF. CDR3 DNA sequence: TGTGCCATCAGTGCAGGGTCGGAGCAGACCCAGTACTTC.

This clonotype was seen at least ten times. The chain combines TRBV3-1 with TRBJ1-1; the D gene is possibly TRBD1 (6 bases). Germline values: CDR1 LGHDT, CDR2 YNNKEL (reference sequence). Trimming removed 0 bases from V and 0 bases from J, with 14 bases in between. CDR3 size: 17 residues. CDR3 region: CASSQDSIGQLNTEAFF. In nucleotides, the CDR3 is TGTGCCAGCAGCCAAGATTCCATCGGACAGCTGAACACTGAAGCTTTCTTT.

Ten or more counts support this clonotype. The V call is TRBV5-1, the J call TRBJ2-7; 9 bases match TRBD1. V lost 2 bases and J lost 3; bases outside the gene matches: 3. CDR1 and CDR2 from the germline V gene are SGHRS and YFSETQ. The CDR3 runs 14 residues. This chain's CDR3 is CASSFGTGIYEQYF. The CDR3 DNA reads TGCGCCAGCAGCTTCGGGACAGGGATCTACGAGCAGTACTTC.

The gene calls are TRBV18 and TRBJ2-1; 10 positions agree with TRBD2. V lost 1 base to trimming and J lost 6 bases; unmatched junction nucleotides: 0. CDR1 is KGHSH, CDR2 LQKENI, per germline. The CDR3 sequence is 14 residues long. CDR3 in amino acids: CASSPQREGNEQFF. The CDR3, as DNA: TGTGCCAGCTCACCACAGCGGGAGGGCAATGAGCAGTTCTTC.

The chain couples TRBV12-3 or TRBV12-4 to TRBJ2-7, with TRBD2 as a possible D gene (6 bases). V lost 5 bases, J lost 1 base, and 12 bases lay in between. This CDR3 contains 14 residues. The CDR3 DNA sequence: TGTGCCAGCAGTGTCAGCGGGTTATCCTACGAGCAGTACTTC. This gives the protein CASSVSGLSYEQYF.

The table lists this clonotype with many counts. The chain joins TRBV18 to TRBJ2-1, with TRBD2 matching over 10 bases. V dropped 2 bases and J dropped 13; count of bases not matched to a gene: 5. Germline-derived CDR1 and CDR2 are KGHSH and LQKENI. This CDR3 is built from 13 residues. The CDR3 loop is CASSPTGTSDQFF. The CDR3 region has the DNA TGTGCCAGCTCACCAACCGGGACTAGCGATCAGTTCTTC.

This clonotype occurred a few times. The chain links TRBV20-1 to TRBJ2-1; D is possibly TRBD2 (5 bases). The germline V gene has CDR1 DFQATT and CDR2 SNEGSKA (reference sequence). This CDR3 has 17 amino acids. Trimming cost V 5 bases and J 0 bases, with 20 bases left between them. In DNA form, the CDR3 reads TGCAGTGCTTCAAACCCCGGGCTAGCCTTCTCCTACAATGAGCAGTTCTTC. It is translated as CSASNPGLAFSYNEQFF.

This clonotype was counted between two and nine times. The DNA for the CDR3 is TGTGCCAGCAGCCGGCGGACAGTCCAAGAGACCCAGTACTTC. Protein product: CASSRRTVQETQYF. The J gene is TRBJ2-5, the V gene TRBV7-2; D might be TRBD1 (6 bases). The ends were cut back, 5 bases at V and 1 base at J, with 11 bases in the middle. The germline CDR1 and CDR2 sequences are SGHTA and FQGNSA. This CDR3 region has 14 residues.

Only a few counts were recorded for this clonotype. V is TRBV20-1 and J is TRBJ2-2, with TRBD1 matching over 12 bases. V trimming: 2 bases; J trimming: 1 base; junction bases outside the gene matches: 14. Germline loops: CDR1 DFQATT, CDR2 SNEGSKA (reference sequence). The length of the CDR3 is 20 residues. The CDR3 DNA sequence: TGCAGTGCTAGACGACTACCGGGACAGGGGGCTAAGCGGAACACCGGGGAGCTGTTTTTT. Translated, it gives CSARRLPGQGAKRNTGELFF.

This clonotype was picked up a small number of times. This chain uses TRBV4-3 with TRBJ2-1, with 7 bases matching TRBD2. The length of the CDR3 is 15 residues. CDR1 LGHNA and CDR2 YSLEER come from the germline V gene. Unmatched junction bases numbered 5, after V lost 0 bases and J lost 6 bases. The chain's CDR3 is CASSQEGGTFNEQFF. CDR3 DNA: TGCGCCAGCAGCCAAGAGGGGGGGACCTTCAATGAGCAGTTCTTC.

Turning to this clonotype: This may stem from a read error, because a much larger clone lies one nucleotide away. The V call is TRBV6-2 or TRBV6-3, the J call TRBJ2-7; unclear D gene. CDR1 is MNHEY, CDR2 SVGEGT, per germline. The V and J ends lost 6 bases and 4 bases respectively, with 7 bases between them. CDR3 length: 11 amino acids. The CDR3 sequence is CASSQLYEQYF. DNA of the CDR3: TGTGCCAGCAGCCAGTTATACGAGCAGTACTTC.

This clonotype turned up a few times. The chain employs TRBV2 and TRBJ2-7; D may be TRBD1 (7 bases). V lost 6 bases to trimming and J lost 3 bases, with 12 bases between them. Germline CDR1 is SNHLY and CDR2 is FYNNEI. The CDR3 consists of 13 residues. DNA for the CDR3: TGTGCCAGCAGGGGGGGACAGTACTACGAGCAGTACTTC. This encodes CASRGGQYYEQYF.

V and J are TRBV27 and TRBJ2-7, with D unclear. CDR1 MNHEY and CDR2 SMNVEV come from the germline V gene (reference sequence). Trimming left V 6 bases short and J 0 bases short, with 15 bases between. The CDR3 loop spans 15 amino acids. CDR3 DNA: TGTGCCAGCAGGAGATCTAGTTGGAGCTCCTACGAGCAGTACTTC. Translating gives CASRRSSWSSYEQYF.

This clonotype was seen a handful of times. V usage is TRBV4-3 and J usage is TRBJ1-5; unclear D gene. Trimming cost V 4 bases and J 0 bases, with 10 bases left between them. The CDR3 length is 15 residues. CDR1 LGHNA and CDR2 YSLEER come from the germline V gene. The CDR3 sequence is CASSPSVYSNQPQHF. Here the CDR3 DNA reads TGCGCCAGCAGCCCCTCCGTATATAGCAATCAGCCCCAGCATTTT.

Only a few counts were recorded for this clonotype. V is TRBV9 and J is TRBJ2-3; TRBD2 aligns across 7 bases. Germline V gene sequence: CDR1 SGDLS, CDR2 YYNGEE. The ends lost 3 bases at V and 1 base at J; junction bases unmatched: 5. The CDR3 contains 15 residues. The CDR3 region is CASSGTSVRTDTQYF. In nucleotides, the CDR3 is TGTGCCAGCAGCGGAACTAGCGTTCGCACAGATACGCAGTATTTT.

This clonotype was seen a few times. The rearrangement uses TRBV20-1 and TRBJ2-1; D possibly corresponds to TRBD2 (6 bases). Germline V gene data show CDR1 as DFQATT and CDR2 as SNEGSKA (reference sequence). CDR3 length equals 15 residues. With 5 bases removed from V and 1 base from J, the gap between germline ends came to 15 bases. The CDR3 bases are TGCAGTGCTGGGGGACTGACTGTTTCCTACAATGAGCAGTTCTTC. Translation: CSAGGLTVSYNEQFF.

Ten or more counts support this clonotype. This chain connects TRBV7-7 to TRBJ2-5; TRBD2 matches 7 bases. The CDR3 totals 14 residues. Germline V lookup: CDR1 SSHAT, CDR2 FNYEAQ (reference sequence). The junction had 5 bases not matched to a gene; V was cut back by 4 bases and J by 3 bases. DNA of the CDR3: TGTGCCAGCAGCTCTGGGACTATCAAAGAGACCCAGTACTTC. Translation gives CASSSGTIKETQYF.